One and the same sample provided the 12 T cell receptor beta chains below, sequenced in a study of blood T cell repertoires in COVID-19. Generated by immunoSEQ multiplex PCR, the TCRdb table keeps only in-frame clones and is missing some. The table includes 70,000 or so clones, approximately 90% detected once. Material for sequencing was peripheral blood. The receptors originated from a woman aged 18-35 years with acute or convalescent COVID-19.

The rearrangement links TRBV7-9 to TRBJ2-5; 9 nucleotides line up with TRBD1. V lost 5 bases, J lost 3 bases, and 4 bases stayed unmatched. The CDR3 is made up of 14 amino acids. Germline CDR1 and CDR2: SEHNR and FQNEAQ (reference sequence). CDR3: CASSDGTGKETQYF. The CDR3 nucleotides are TGTGCCAGCAGCGACGGGACAGGGAAAGAGACCCAGTACTTC.

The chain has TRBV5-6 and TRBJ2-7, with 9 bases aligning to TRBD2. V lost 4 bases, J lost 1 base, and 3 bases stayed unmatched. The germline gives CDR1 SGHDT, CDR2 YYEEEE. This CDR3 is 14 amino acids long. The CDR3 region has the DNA TGTGCCAGCAGCGCTAGCGGGATTTCCTACGAGCAGTACTTC. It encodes CASSASGISYEQYF.

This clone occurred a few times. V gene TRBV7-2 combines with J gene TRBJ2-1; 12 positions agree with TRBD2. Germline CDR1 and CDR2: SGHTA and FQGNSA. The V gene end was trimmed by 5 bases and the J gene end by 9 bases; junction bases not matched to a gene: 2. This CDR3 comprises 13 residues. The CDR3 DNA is TGTGCCAGCAGCCCGGGACTAGCGGGTGAGCAGTTCTTC. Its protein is CASSPGLAGEQFF.

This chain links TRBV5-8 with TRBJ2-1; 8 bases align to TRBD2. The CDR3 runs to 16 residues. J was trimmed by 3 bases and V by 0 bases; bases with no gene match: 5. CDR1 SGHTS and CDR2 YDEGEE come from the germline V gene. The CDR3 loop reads CASSLAGLVFYNEQFF. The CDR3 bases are TGTGCCAGCAGCTTGGCGGGACTAGTTTTCTACAATGAGCAGTTCTTC.

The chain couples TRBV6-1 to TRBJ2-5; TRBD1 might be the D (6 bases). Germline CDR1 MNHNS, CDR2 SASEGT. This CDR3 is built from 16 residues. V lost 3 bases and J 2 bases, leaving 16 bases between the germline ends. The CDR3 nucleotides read TGTGCCAGCAGTGAGGGGACATTGGTAGTGCAAGAGACCCAGTACTTC. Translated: CASSEGTLVVQETQYF.

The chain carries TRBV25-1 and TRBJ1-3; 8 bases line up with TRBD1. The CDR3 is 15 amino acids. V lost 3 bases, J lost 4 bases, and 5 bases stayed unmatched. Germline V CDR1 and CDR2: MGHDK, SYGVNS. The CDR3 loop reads CASSDHRGVGNTIYF. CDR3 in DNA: TGTGCCAGCAGTGACCACAGGGGGGTCGGAAACACCATATATTTT.

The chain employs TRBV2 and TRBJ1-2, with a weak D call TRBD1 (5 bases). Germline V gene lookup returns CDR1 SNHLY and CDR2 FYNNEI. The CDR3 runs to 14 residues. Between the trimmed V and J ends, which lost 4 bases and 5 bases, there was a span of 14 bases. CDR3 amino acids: CASSGSGNGYGYTF. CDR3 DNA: TGTGCCAGCAGTGGATCAGGGAACGGGTATGGCTACACCTTC.

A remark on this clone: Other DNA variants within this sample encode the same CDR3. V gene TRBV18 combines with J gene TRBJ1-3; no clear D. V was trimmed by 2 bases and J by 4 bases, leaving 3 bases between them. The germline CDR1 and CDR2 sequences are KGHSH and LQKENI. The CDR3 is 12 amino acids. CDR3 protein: CASSPEGNTIYF. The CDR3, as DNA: TGTGCCAGCTCACCAGAGGGAAACACCATATATTTT.

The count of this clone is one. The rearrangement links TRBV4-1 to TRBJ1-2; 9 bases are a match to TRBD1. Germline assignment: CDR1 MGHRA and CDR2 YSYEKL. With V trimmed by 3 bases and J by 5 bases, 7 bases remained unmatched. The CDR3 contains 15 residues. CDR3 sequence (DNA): TGCGCCAGCAGCCAGGTGGGACAGGGAAGATATGGCTACACCTTC. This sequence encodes CASSQVGQGRYGYTF.

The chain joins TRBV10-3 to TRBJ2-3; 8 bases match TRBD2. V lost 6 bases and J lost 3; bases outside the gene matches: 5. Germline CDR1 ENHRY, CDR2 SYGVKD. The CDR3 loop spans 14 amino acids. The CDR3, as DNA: TGTGCCATCAGAGGGGGACTAGAGACAGATACGCAGTATTTT. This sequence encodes CAIRGGLETDTQYF.

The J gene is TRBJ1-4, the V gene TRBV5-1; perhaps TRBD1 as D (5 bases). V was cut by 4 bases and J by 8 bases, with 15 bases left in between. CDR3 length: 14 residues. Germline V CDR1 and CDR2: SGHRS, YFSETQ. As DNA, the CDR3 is TGCGCCAGCAGCCCGGGACGGGGAGGAGAAAAACTGTTTTTT. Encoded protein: CASSPGRGGEKLFF.

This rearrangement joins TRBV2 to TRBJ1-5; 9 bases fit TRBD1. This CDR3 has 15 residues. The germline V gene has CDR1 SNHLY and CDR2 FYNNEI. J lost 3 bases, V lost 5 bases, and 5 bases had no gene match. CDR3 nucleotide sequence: TGTGCCAGCAGTCCGGACAGGGGACACAATCAGCCCCAGCATTTT. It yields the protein CASSPDRGHNQPQHF.